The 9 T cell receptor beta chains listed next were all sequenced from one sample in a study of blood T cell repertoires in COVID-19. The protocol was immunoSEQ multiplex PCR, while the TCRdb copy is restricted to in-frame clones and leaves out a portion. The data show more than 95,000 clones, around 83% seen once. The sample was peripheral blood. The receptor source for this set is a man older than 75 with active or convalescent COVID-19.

The CDR3 DNA reads TGTGCCAGCACTCTGGAGTGGGATGAGCAGTTCTTC. Its protein is CASTLEWDEQFF. The chain couples TRBV12-3 or TRBV12-4 to TRBJ2-1, with D unresolved. Trimming shortened V by 7 bases and J by 8 bases, and 12 bases separated the two germline ends. This CDR3 comprises 12 residues.

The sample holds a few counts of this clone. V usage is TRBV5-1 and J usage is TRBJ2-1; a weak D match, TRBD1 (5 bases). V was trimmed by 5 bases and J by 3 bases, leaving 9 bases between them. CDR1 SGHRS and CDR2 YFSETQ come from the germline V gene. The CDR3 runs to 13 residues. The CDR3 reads CASREQGYNEQFF. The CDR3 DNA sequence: TGCGCCAGCAGGGAGCAGGGCTACAATGAGCAGTTCTTC.

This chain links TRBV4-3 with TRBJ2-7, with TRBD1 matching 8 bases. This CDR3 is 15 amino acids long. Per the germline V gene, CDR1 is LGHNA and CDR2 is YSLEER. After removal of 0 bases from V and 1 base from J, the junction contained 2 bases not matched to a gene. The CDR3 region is CASSQDRTGSYEQYF. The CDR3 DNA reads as TGCGCCAGCAGCCAAGATCGGACAGGGTCCTACGAGCAGTACTTC.

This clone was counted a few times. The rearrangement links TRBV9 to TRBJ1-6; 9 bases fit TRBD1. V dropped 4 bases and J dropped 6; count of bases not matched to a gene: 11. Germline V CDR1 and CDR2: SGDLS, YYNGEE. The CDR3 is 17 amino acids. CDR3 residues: CASSPTGGAYGNSPLHF. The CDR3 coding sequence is TGTGCCAGCAGCCCTACAGGGGGCGCGTACGGTAATTCACCCCTCCACTTT.

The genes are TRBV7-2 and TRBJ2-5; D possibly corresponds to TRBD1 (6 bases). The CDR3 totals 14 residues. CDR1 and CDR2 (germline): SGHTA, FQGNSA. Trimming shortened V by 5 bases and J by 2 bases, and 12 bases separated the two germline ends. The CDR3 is CASSQQGGQETQYF. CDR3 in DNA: TGTGCCAGCAGCCAACAGGGTGGGCAAGAGACCCAGTACTTC.

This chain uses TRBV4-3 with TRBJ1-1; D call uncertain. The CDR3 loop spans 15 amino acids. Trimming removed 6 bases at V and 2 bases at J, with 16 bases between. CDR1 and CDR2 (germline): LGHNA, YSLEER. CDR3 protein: CASRPDRTGNTEAFF. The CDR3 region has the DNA TGCGCCAGCAGGCCCGATAGGACGGGAAACACTGAAGCTTTCTTT.

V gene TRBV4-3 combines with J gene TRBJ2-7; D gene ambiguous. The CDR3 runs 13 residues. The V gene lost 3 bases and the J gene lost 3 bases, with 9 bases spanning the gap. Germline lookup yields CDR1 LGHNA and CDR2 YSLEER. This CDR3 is CASSQTADYEQYF. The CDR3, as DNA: TGCGCCAGCAGCCAGACGGCGGACTACGAGCAGTACTTC.

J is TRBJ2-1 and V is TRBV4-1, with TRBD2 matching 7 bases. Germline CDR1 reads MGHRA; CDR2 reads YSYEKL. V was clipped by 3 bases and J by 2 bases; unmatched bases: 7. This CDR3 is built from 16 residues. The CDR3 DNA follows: TGCGCCAGCAGCCAGGACCCCGGGGGGACCTACAATGAGCAGTTCTTC. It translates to CASSQDPGGTYNEQFF.

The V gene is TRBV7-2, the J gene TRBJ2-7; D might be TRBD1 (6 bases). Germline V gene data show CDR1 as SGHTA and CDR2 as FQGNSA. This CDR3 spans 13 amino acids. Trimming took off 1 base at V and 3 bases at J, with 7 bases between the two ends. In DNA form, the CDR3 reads TGTGCCAGCAGCTTAGACAGGGTCTACGAGCAGTACTTC. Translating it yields CASSLDRVYEQYF.